The 24 T cell receptor beta chains in this list originate from one sample, sequenced in a study of cytomegalovirus exposure and HLA in healthy donors. Amplification used 60 Vbeta primers and 13 Jbeta primers. Sequenced by immunoSEQ multiplex PCR; TCRdb stores in-frame clones only, minus some. The sample contains over 95,000 clones, about 78% of which appear only once. Sequencing was carried out using PBMCs. The receptors come from a woman aged 40 to 49 in good health and CMV-seropositive.

The rearrangement uses TRBV7-9 and TRBJ2-1, with 13 bases identical to TRBD2. V shed 3 bases and J 6 bases; nucleotides not matched to a gene: 2. Germline CDR1 and CDR2: SEHNR and FQNEAQ (reference sequence). The CDR3 totals 15 residues. This CDR3 is CASSFGLAGVNEQFF. The CDR3, as DNA: TGTGCCAGCAGCTTCGGACTAGCGGGGGTCAATGAGCAGTTCTTC.

V usage is TRBV11-2 and J usage is TRBJ2-7; 9 positions agree with TRBD1. The trim removed 2 bases at V and 2 bases at J, leaving 7 bases unmatched. The CDR3 has 16 amino acids. Germline values: CDR1 SGHAT, CDR2 FQNNGV. The CDR3 here is CASSLRGTGWPYEQYF. DNA for the CDR3: TGTGCCAGCAGCTTACGTGGGACAGGGTGGCCCTACGAGCAGTACTTC.

The V and J genes are TRBV9 and TRBJ2-5; 8 bases line up with TRBD2. J lost 3 bases, V lost 4 bases, and 5 bases had no gene match. CDR1 and CDR2 (germline): SGDLS, YYNGEE. The CDR3 is 14 amino acids. CDR3 coding DNA: TGTGCCAGCAGCCCCGGGGGGGCCAAAGAGACCCAGTACTTC. This translates into CASSPGGAKETQYF.

The CDR3 loop is CASSLQLAGQNTGELFF. The CDR3 DNA reads as TGCGCCAGCAGCCTACAACTAGCGGGGCAGAACACCGGGGAGCTGTTTTTT. The chain recombines TRBV4-1 with TRBJ2-2, with 10 bases that match TRBD2. The CDR3 is made up of 17 amino acids. Germline CDR1 reads MGHRA; CDR2 reads YSYEKL. The trim removed 4 bases at V and 1 base at J, leaving 6 bases unmatched.

CDR3 sequence: CASRDYRVATEAFF. DNA of the CDR3: TGTGCCAGCCGCGATTACAGGGTTGCCACTGAAGCTTTCTTT. The chain joins TRBV19 to TRBJ1-1; TRBD1 is a possible D gene (6 bases). Germline V gives CDR1 LNHDA, CDR2 SQIVND (reference sequence). This CDR3 has 14 residues. V lost 9 bases, J lost 4 bases, and 18 bases lay in between.

The V and J genes are TRBV7-3 and TRBJ2-1; TRBD2 matches at 8 bases. Germline CDR1 reads SGHTA; CDR2 reads FQGTGA. The CDR3 runs to 17 residues. The V and J ends lost 1 base and 9 bases, in that order; junction bases with no gene match: 14. The CDR3 bases are TGTGCCAGCAGCTTAAGAAGTGGAGCGGGGGCGTTCGGTGAGCAGTTCTTC. Translating it yields CASSLRSGAGAFGEQFF. The full variable domain, rest sourced from reference TRBV7-3 and TRBJ2-1, is GAGVSQTPSNKVTEKGKYVELRCDPISGHTALYWYRQSLGQGPEFLIYFQGTGAADDSGLPNDRFFAVRPEGSVSTLKIQRTERGDSAVYLCASSLRSGAGAFGEQFFGPGTRLTVL.

In the case of this clone: A junction boundary mismatches the germline segment, possibly from a read error. V is TRBV10-3 and J is TRBJ2-3; 10 bases are shared with TRBD2. Germline assignment: CDR1 ENHRY and CDR2 SYGVKD. CDR3 length: 14 residues. The CDR3, as DNA: TGTGCCACCAGTAGCGGGGGGAGTGGTGATACGCAGTATTTT. Translation: CATSSGGSGDTQYF.

This chain joins TRBV6-5 and TRBJ1-3; 10 nucleotides line up with TRBD1. Germline CDR1 and CDR2: MNHEY and SVGAGI. There are 16 residues in the CDR3. Germline trimming cut 4 bases from V and 3 bases from J; bases unmatched to any gene: 6. The CDR3 region is CASSSGQGVVGNTIYF. In DNA, the CDR3 is TGTGCCAGCAGTTCCGGACAGGGGGTGGTTGGAAACACCATATATTTT.

The table lists this clone with a few counts. V is TRBV10-1 and J is TRBJ2-2, with TRBD1 matching over 8 bases. Germline CDR1 WNHNN, CDR2 SYGVQD (reference sequence). CDR3 size: 19 residues. The V segment lost 0 bases and the J segment 6 bases; nucleotides outside the gene matches: 15. CDR3 protein: CASSESTQGARSLSGELFF. The CDR3 bases are TGCGCCAGCAGTGAGTCGACTCAGGGGGCACGTTCTCTCTCCGGGGAGCTGTTTTTT.

V and J are TRBV6-4 and TRBJ2-1; D ambiguous. V lost 5 bases and J lost 8, with 13 bases in between. The CDR3 contains 13 residues. The V gene's germline CDR1 is MRHNA and CDR2 SNTAGT. The CDR3 spells CASSFSAVDEQFF. The CDR3 DNA reads TGTGCCAGCAGTTTTTCGGCGGTGGATGAGCAGTTCTTC.

The chain links TRBV11-2 to TRBJ1-2, with D perhaps matching TRBD1 (6 bases). V lost 6 bases to trimming and J lost 6 bases, with 11 bases between them. Germline assignment: CDR1 SGHAT and CDR2 FQNNGV. The length of the CDR3 is 12 residues. The CDR3, as DNA: TGTGCCAGCAGTTATAACAGGGATGGCTACACCTTC. Its translation is CASSYNRDGYTF.

This chain uses TRBV5-6 with TRBJ2-7; D unclear. Between the trimmed V and J ends, which lost 1 base and 7 bases, there was a span of 6 bases. This CDR3 region has 11 residues. The V gene's germline CDR1 is SGHDT and CDR2 YYEEEE. Here the CDR3 DNA reads TGTGCCAGCAGCTTGCGGAGTGAGCAGTACTTC. This encodes CASSLRSEQYF.

The chain is built from TRBV18 and TRBJ1-4; TRBD1 agrees at 7 bases. The CDR3 extends over 15 amino acids. Germline V lookup: CDR1 KGHSH, CDR2 LQKENI. V lost 5 bases, J lost 8 bases, and 11 bases stayed unmatched. In DNA, the CDR3 is TGTGCCAGCTCATTATTAGGGGGCTCCGTAGAAAAACTGTTTTTT. This translates into CASSLLGGSVEKLFF.

The V and J genes are TRBV5-1 and TRBJ2-6; D remains ambiguous. There are 19 residues in the CDR3. V was pared by 2 bases and J by 2 bases, with 20 bases between. Per germline, CDR1 SGHRS and CDR2 YFSETQ. The CDR3, as DNA: TGCGCCAGCAGCTTTTCTCCCTTGGTAAGACGGGCTGGGGCCAACGTCCTGACTTTC. Its protein is CASSFSPLVRRAGANVLTF.

The chain links TRBV29-1 to TRBJ2-3; 9 bases match TRBD2. Germline trimming cut 3 bases from V and 2 bases from J; bases unmatched to any gene: 6. The CDR3 runs to 15 residues. Germline V gives CDR1 SQVTM, CDR2 ANQGSEA. CDR3 amino acids: CSVDRAGGTTDTQYF. The CDR3 nucleotides read TGCAGCGTTGATAGAGCGGGGGGAACCACAGATACGCAGTATTTT.

A few counts support this clone. This rearrangement joins TRBV7-9 to TRBJ2-3; 7 bases map to TRBD2. Germline trimming cut 6 bases from V and 4 bases from J; bases unmatched to any gene: 1. The CDR3 length is 12 residues. Germline V lookup: CDR1 SEHNR, CDR2 FQNEAQ (reference sequence). The CDR3 DNA reads TGTGCCAGCAGGGGGGGGGCAGATACGCAGTATTTT. It is translated as CASRGGADTQYF.

The chain couples TRBV5-6 to TRBJ2-5; D gene unclear. The CDR3 sequence is 14 residues long. The V and J ends lost 1 base and 1 base respectively, with 8 bases between them. In germline, CDR1 is SGHDT, CDR2 YYEEEE. In DNA form, the CDR3 reads TGTGCCAGCAGCTTGCACAGCCTCCAAGAGACCCAGTACTTC. As protein: CASSLHSLQETQYF.

The chain links TRBV5-1 to TRBJ1-1, with 9 bases fitting TRBD1. V lost 3 bases, J lost 4 bases, and 7 bases stayed unmatched. CDR1 and CDR2 from the germline V gene are SGHRS and YFSETQ. The CDR3 consists of 15 residues. The CDR3 DNA follows: TGCGCCAGCAGCTCACAGGGGGCAGAAGGCACTGAAGCTTTCTTT. This codes for CASSSQGAEGTEAFF.

This sequence joins TRBV7-7 and TRBJ2-2, with 8 bases that match TRBD1. CDR1 SSHAT and CDR2 FNYEAQ come from the germline V gene (reference sequence). This CDR3 is 15 amino acids long. Losses at the gene ends were 5 bases for V and 7 bases for J; bases not matched to a gene: 9. Here the CDR3 reads CASSPGQGLGGELFF. The CDR3 DNA follows: TGTGCCAGCAGCCCCGGACAGGGTCTAGGCGGGGAGCTGTTTTTT.

The V call is TRBV15, the J call TRBJ1-4; D remains ambiguous. CDR3 length: 15 amino acids. The germline V and J ends were trimmed by 7 bases and 3 bases, with 15 bases remaining between them. Looked up from germline, CDR1 is LNHNV and CDR2 is YYDKDF (reference sequence). The CDR3 region is CATNSRGSANEKLFF. The CDR3 DNA reads TGTGCCACCAATAGTAGAGGTTCGGCTAATGAAAAACTGTTTTTT.

The chain carries TRBV9 and TRBJ1-1; 8 bases are shared with TRBD1. CDR1 SGDLS and CDR2 YYNGEE come from the germline V gene. This CDR3 is built from 14 residues. Germline trimming cut 3 bases from V and 4 bases from J; bases unmatched to any gene: 5. CDR3 sequence reads: CASSEQGAGTEAFF. The CDR3 nucleotides read TGTGCCAGCAGCGAGCAGGGGGCGGGCACTGAAGCTTTCTTT. The complete variable domain, with remaining parts taken from reference TRBV9 and TRBJ1-1, reads DSGVTQTPKHLITATGQRVTLRCSPRSGDLSVYWYQQSLDQGLQFLIQYYNGEERAKGNILERFSAQQFPDLHSELNLSSLELGDSALYFCASSEQGAGTEAFFGQGTRLTVV.

This chain joins TRBV6-1 and TRBJ2-3, with 7 bases matching TRBD2. The junction had 2 bases not matched to a gene; V was cut back by 2 bases and J by 3 bases. This CDR3 has 14 amino acids. The germline CDR1 and CDR2 sequences are MNHNS and SASEGT. The CDR3: CASSEPGRTDTQYF. CDR3 bases: TGTGCCAGCAGTGAACCCGGGAGGACAGATACGCAGTATTTT.

This clone was detected a few times. The chain has TRBV15 and TRBJ2-7; 7 bases match TRBD1. Trimming took 3 bases from V and 7 from J; bases not matched to a gene: 6. The CDR3 contains 13 residues. Germline V gene lookup returns CDR1 LNHNV and CDR2 YYDKDF (reference sequence). CDR3 loop: CATSSGQVLEQYF. The CDR3 nucleotides are TGTGCCACCAGCAGTGGACAGGTCCTGGAGCAGTACTTC. Based on the CDR3 plus reference TRBV15 and TRBJ2-7, the full variable domain is DAMVIQNPRYQVTQFGKPVTLSCSQTLNHNVMYWYQQKSSQAPKLLFHYYDKDFNNEADTPDNFQSRRPNTSFCFLDIRSPGLGDTAMYLCATSSGQVLEQYFGPGTRLTVT.

The chain employs TRBV6-5 and TRBJ2-3, with D maybe TRBD2 (6 bases). Trimming took 6 bases from V and 2 from J, leaving 12 bases between them. Germline CDR1 is MNHEY and CDR2 is SVGAGI. The length of the CDR3 is 14 residues. CDR3 loop: CASRGGHTTDTQYF. The CDR3, as DNA: TGTGCCAGCAGGGGAGGCCACACCACAGATACGCAGTATTTT.